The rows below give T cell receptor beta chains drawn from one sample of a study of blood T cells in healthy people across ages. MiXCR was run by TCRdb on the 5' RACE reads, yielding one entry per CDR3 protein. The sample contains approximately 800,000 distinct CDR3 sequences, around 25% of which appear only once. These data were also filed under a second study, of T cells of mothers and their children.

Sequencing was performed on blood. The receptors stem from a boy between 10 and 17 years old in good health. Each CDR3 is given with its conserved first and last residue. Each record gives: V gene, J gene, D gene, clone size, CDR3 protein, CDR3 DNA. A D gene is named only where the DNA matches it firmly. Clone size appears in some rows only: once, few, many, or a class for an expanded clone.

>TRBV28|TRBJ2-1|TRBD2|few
CASSSLAGGLPGEQFF
TGTGCCAGCAGCTCCCTAGCGGGGGGGCTTCCCGGTGAGCAGTTCTTC
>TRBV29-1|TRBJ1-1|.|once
CSVYRVGTEAFF
TGCAGCGTGTACAGGGTGGGCACTGAAGCTTTCTTT
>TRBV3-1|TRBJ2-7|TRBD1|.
CASSQVRTGGDEQYF
TGTGCCAGCAGCCAAGTCCGGACAGGGGGCGACGAGCAGTACTTC
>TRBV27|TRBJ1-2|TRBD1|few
CASSFLPRQGYGYTF
TGTGCCAGCAGTTTCCTCCCCCGACAGGGCTATGGCTACACCTTC
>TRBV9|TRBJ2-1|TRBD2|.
CASSASGASYNEQFF
TGTGCCAGCAGCGCTAGCGGGGCGTCCTACAATGAGCAGTTCTTC
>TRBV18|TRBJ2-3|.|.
CASSPTRASGTDTQYF
TGTGCCAGCTCACCAACGAGGGCTTCCGGCACAGATACGCAGTATTTT
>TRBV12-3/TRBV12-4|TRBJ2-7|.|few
CASSLIGKQYF
TGTGCCAGCAGTTTAATAGGAAAACAGTACTTC
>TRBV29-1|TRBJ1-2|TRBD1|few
CSVEGVRGRDYGYTF
TGCAGCGTTGAGGGTGTTAGGGGGCGCGACTATGGCTACACCTTC
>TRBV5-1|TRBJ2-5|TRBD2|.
CASSAGLVGETQYF
TGCGCCAGCAGCGCTGGACTAGTGGGAGAGACCCAGTACTTC
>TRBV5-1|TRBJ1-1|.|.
CASSLGSSRAEAFF
TGCGCCAGCAGCTTGGGCAGTTCTAGGGCTGAAGCTTTCTTT
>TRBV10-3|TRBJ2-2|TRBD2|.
CAISREGNGELFF
TGTGCCATCAGCCGGGAGGGAAATGGGGAGCTGTTTTTT
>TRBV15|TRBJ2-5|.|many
CATSRDHLRRETQYF
TGTGCCACCAGCAGAGATCATTTGCGTCGAGAGACCCAGTACTTC
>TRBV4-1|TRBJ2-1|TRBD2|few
CASSARTSASSYNEQFF
TGCGCCAGCAGCGCCCGAACTAGCGCGAGCTCCTACAATGAGCAGTTCTTC
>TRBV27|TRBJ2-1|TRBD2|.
CASSLFPSGGFSYNEQFF
TGTGCCAGCAGTTTATTCCCCAGCGGGGGTTTTTCCTACAATGAGCAGTTCTTC
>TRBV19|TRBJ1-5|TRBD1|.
CASRLAAGTGGNQPQHF
TGTGCCAGTAGATTGGCGGCCGGGACAGGGGGTAATCAGCCCCAGCATTTT
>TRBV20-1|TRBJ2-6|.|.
CSAKVPYSGANVLTF
TGCAGTGCTAAGGTGCCGTACTCTGGGGCCAACGTCCTGACTTTC
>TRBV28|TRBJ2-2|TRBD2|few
CASSFGLAGPSNTGELFF
TGTGCCAGCAGTTTCGGACTAGCGGGGCCGTCGAACACCGGGGAGCTGTTTTTT
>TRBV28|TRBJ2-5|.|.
CASSLPTAAQYF
TGTGCCAGCAGTTTACCCACGGCAGCCCAGTACTTC
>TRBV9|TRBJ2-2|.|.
CASSVAPSATGELFF
TGTGCCAGCAGCGTAGCTCCTAGTGCCACCGGGGAGCTGTTTTTT
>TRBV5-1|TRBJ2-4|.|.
CASSLGVLGGKNIQYF
TGCGCCAGCAGCCTGGGGGTCCTAGGGGGCAAAAACATTCAGTACTTC
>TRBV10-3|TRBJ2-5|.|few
CAIKSQETQYF
TGTGCCATCAAAAGTCAAGAGACCCAGTACTTC
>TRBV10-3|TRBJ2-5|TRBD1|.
CASKGQGARETQYF
TGTGCCAGCAAAGGACAGGGGGCAAGGGAGACCCAGTACTTC
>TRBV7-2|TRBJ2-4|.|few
CASSLTESLAKNIQYF
TGTGCCAGCAGCTTGACAGAAAGTCTAGCCAAAAACATTCAGTACTTC
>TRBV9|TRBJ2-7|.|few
CASSVGGREQYF
TGTGCCAGCAGCGTGGGGGGACGGGAGCAGTACTTC
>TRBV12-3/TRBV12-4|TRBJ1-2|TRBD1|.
CASSPYLRGQGFSYGYTF
TGTGCCAGCAGCCCATACCTTAGGGGGCAGGGCTTTAGCTATGGCTACACCTTC
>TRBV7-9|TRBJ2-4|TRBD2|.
CASSLSGGAKNIQYF
TGTGCCAGCAGCTTGTCGGGGGGAGCCAAAAACATTCAGTACTTC
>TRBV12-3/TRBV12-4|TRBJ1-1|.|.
CASRAGWGDGHTEAFF
TGTGCCAGCAGGGCCGGGTGGGGAGATGGGCACACTGAAGCTTTCTTT
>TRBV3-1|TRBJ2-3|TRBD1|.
CASSPAGGTQYF
TGTGCCAGCAGCCCAGCAGGGGGTACGCAGTATTTT